The present TCR beta chain was sequenced within a study of PD-L1 blockade in urothelial cancer. Study-level background: Blood samples contained a median roughly 150,000 T cells.

Profiled with immunoSEQ multiplex PCR; TCRdb holds only in-frame clones, not every one. This repertoire shows 30,000 to 45,000 clones, about 83% found once; its top ten account for about a sixth. Findings and caveats of the study: When measured at 3 weeks, tumor-associated blood clones expanded more in durable-benefit patients.

The ends lost 4 bases at V and 10 bases at J; junction bases unmatched: 7. The CDR3 covers 13 residues. Looked up from germline, CDR1 is MNHEY and CDR2 is SVGAGI. About this clone: Its antigen is still unknown.

Patients' cancers were locally advanced or metastatic urothelial carcinomas. Pretreatment and on-treatment blood mononuclear cell samples were taken, totaling between 1 and 8 time points per patient. The sample consisted of PBMCs, taken around atezolizumab (anti-PD-L1) treatment. The receptor comes from a man in his sixties with urothelial cancer. This sequence joins TRBV6-5 and TRBJ2-1; 7 bases are shared with TRBD2. The chain's CDR3 is CASSLGRGVEQFF. As DNA, the CDR3 is TGTGCCAGCAGTTTAGGACGGGGGGTCGAGCAGTTCTTC.